This is a list of T cell receptor beta chains from one sample in a study of vaccination and CD4 T cells after COVID-19. TCRdb processed the PCR reads anew with MiXCR; each CDR3 protein has one entry. The sample gives under 25,000 distinct CDR3 sequences, over 60% of which show up once; roughly 7.5% is in the top ten. What these receptors recognize is not known. The sample consisted of CD4+ T cells from blood, cultured in vitro. These receptors all come from a human donor who had recovered from COVID-19. The CDR3 runs from the conserved cysteine through the conserved F or W. D genes are given only for firm matches. Not all rows give a size; the values are once, few, many and, for expanded clones, a class.

cdr3_aa: CASSLFGQGAPGRQPQHF
cdr3_nt: TGTGCCAGCAGTTTATTCGGACAGGGGGCGCCGGGTCGGCAGCCCCAGCATTTT
clone_size: once
d_call: TRBD1
j_call: TRBJ1-5
v_call: TRBV27

cdr3_aa: CASRRQGQGQPQHF
cdr3_nt: TGTGCCAGCAGGCGACAGGGGCAGGGTCAGCCCCAGCATTTT
clone_size: NA
d_call: TRBD1
j_call: TRBJ1-5
v_call: TRBV6-1

cdr3_aa: CASRQDRGISDTQYF
cdr3_nt: TGTGCCAGCAGGCAGGACAGGGGAATTTCAGATACGCAGTATTTT
clone_size: NA
d_call: TRBD1
j_call: TRBJ2-3
v_call: TRBV6-1

cdr3_aa: CASRLHGQGSYGYTF
cdr3_nt: TGTGCCAGCAGATTACACGGACAGGGGTCCTATGGCTACACCTTC
clone_size: NA
d_call: TRBD1
j_call: TRBJ1-2
v_call: TRBV28

cdr3_aa: CSARVPRGYTEAFF
cdr3_nt: TGCAGTGCTAGAGTCCCCAGGGGGTACACTGAAGCTTTCTTT
clone_size: few
d_call: TRBD1
j_call: TRBJ1-1
v_call: TRBV20-1

cdr3_aa: CASSPGTNKETQYF
cdr3_nt: TGTGCCAGCAGCCCCGGGACCAACAAAGAGACCCAGTACTTC
clone_size: NA
d_call: NA
j_call: TRBJ2-5
v_call: TRBV7-2

cdr3_aa: CASSQESGTGGEQYF
cdr3_nt: TGTGCCAGCAGCCAAGAATCAGGGACAGGGGGTGAGCAGTACTTC
clone_size: NA
d_call: TRBD1
j_call: TRBJ2-7
v_call: TRBV4-2

cdr3_aa: CASSPSLSIEAFF
cdr3_nt: TGTGCCAGCAGTCCCTCCTTGAGCATTGAAGCTTTCTTT
clone_size: NA
d_call: NA
j_call: TRBJ1-1
v_call: TRBV6-2/TRBV6-3

cdr3_aa: CASSYSGASRAGGYTF
cdr3_nt: TGTGCCAGCAGTTACTCGGGGGCCAGTAGGGCTGGTGGCTACACCTTC
clone_size: NA
d_call: NA
j_call: TRBJ1-2
v_call: TRBV6-5

cdr3_aa: CASRTGSNTGELFF
cdr3_nt: TGTGCCAGCAGGACGGGATCGAACACCGGGGAGCTGTTTTTT
clone_size: NA
d_call: NA
j_call: TRBJ2-2
v_call: TRBV6-1

cdr3_aa: CASSFFNEGYTF
cdr3_nt: TGTGCCAGCAGTTTCTTTAATGAGGGCTACACCTTC
clone_size: NA
d_call: NA
j_call: TRBJ1-2
v_call: TRBV6-5

cdr3_aa: CASSTRQTAQYF
cdr3_nt: TGTGCCAGCAGTACCCGACAGACGGCCCAGTACTTC
clone_size: NA
d_call: NA
j_call: TRBJ2-5
v_call: TRBV6-1

cdr3_aa: CSARDLSGFPYSNQPQHF
cdr3_nt: TGCAGTGCTAGAGATCTTTCAGGGTTCCCTTATAGCAATCAGCCCCAGCATTTT
clone_size: NA
d_call: NA
j_call: TRBJ1-5
v_call: TRBV20-1

cdr3_aa: CASTDRGKTYNEQFF
cdr3_nt: TGTGCCAGCACCGACAGGGGAAAGACCTACAATGAGCAGTTCTTC
clone_size: few
d_call: TRBD1
j_call: TRBJ2-1
v_call: TRBV6-1

cdr3_aa: CATSDGGASGANVLTF
cdr3_nt: TGTGCCACCAGTGATGGTGGGGCCTCTGGGGCCAACGTCCTGACTTTC
clone_size: NA
d_call: NA
j_call: TRBJ2-6
v_call: TRBV24-1

cdr3_aa: CAISESGSDSPLHF
cdr3_nt: TGTGCCATCAGTGAATCGGGATCGGATTCACCCCTCCACTTT
clone_size: NA
d_call: NA
j_call: TRBJ1-6
v_call: TRBV10-3

cdr3_aa: CSPQNGGHGYTF
cdr3_nt: TGCAGTCCCCAGAATGGGGGCCATGGCTACACCTTC
clone_size: few
d_call: NA
j_call: TRBJ1-2
v_call: TRBV20-1

cdr3_aa: CASLMGLAGGQIYEQYF
cdr3_nt: TGTGCCAGCCTAATGGGGCTAGCGGGAGGGCAGATCTACGAGCAGTACTTC
clone_size: NA
d_call: TRBD2
j_call: TRBJ2-7
v_call: TRBV6-1

cdr3_aa: CASSPGQHNEQFF
cdr3_nt: TGTGCCAGCAGCCCCGGACAGCACAATGAGCAGTTCTTC
clone_size: NA
d_call: NA
j_call: TRBJ2-1
v_call: TRBV7-2

cdr3_aa: CASSVSRMQPQHF
cdr3_nt: TGTGCCAGCAGTGTTTCTCGCATGCAGCCCCAGCATTTT
clone_size: NA
d_call: NA
j_call: TRBJ1-5
v_call: TRBV6-1

cdr3_aa: CASTIGTYQPQHF
cdr3_nt: TGTGCCAGCACCATAGGGACGTATCAGCCCCAGCATTTT
clone_size: NA
d_call: NA
j_call: TRBJ1-5
v_call: TRBV7-2

cdr3_aa: CASSPTGPEEAFF
cdr3_nt: TGTGCCAGCTCACCGACAGGGCCCGAAGAAGCTTTCTTT
clone_size: NA
d_call: TRBD1
j_call: TRBJ1-1
v_call: TRBV18

cdr3_aa: CSASHGRAYEQYF
cdr3_nt: TGCAGTGCTAGTCACGGGAGGGCCTACGAGCAGTACTTC
clone_size: few
d_call: TRBD2
j_call: TRBJ2-7
v_call: TRBV20-1

cdr3_aa: CASSGMPGARDTEAFF
cdr3_nt: TGTGCCAGCAGTGGGATGCCAGGGGCCAGGGACACTGAAGCTTTCTTT
clone_size: NA
d_call: NA
j_call: TRBJ1-1
v_call: TRBV6-1

cdr3_aa: CASSLRAAWNTGELFF
cdr3_nt: TGTGCCAGCAGTTTAAGGGCAGCCTGGAACACCGGGGAGCTGTTTTTT
clone_size: few
d_call: NA
j_call: TRBJ2-2
v_call: TRBV27

cdr3_aa: CATSDPGLAGGRSGANVLTF
cdr3_nt: TGTGCCACCAGTGATCCCGGACTAGCGGGAGGGCGGTCTGGGGCCAACGTCCTGACTTTC
clone_size: NA
d_call: TRBD2
j_call: TRBJ2-6
v_call: TRBV24-1

cdr3_aa: CSASRDRGYEQYF
cdr3_nt: TGCAGTGCGTCCCGGGACAGGGGTTACGAGCAGTACTTC
clone_size: NA
d_call: TRBD1
j_call: TRBJ2-7
v_call: TRBV20-1

cdr3_aa: CATSSPVGLAGGGDTQYF
cdr3_nt: TGTGCCACCAGTTCGCCGGTCGGGCTAGCGGGAGGTGGAGATACGCAGTATTTT
clone_size: few
d_call: TRBD2
j_call: TRBJ2-3
v_call: TRBV24-1

cdr3_aa: CSARGGGRNYGYTF
cdr3_nt: TGCAGTGCTAGGGGCGGGGGGCGGAACTATGGCTACACCTTC
clone_size: NA
d_call: NA
j_call: TRBJ1-2
v_call: TRBV20-1

cdr3_aa: CASFGAGDNYGYTF
cdr3_nt: TGCGCCAGCTTTGGCGCAGGGGATAACTATGGCTACACCTTC
clone_size: NA
d_call: NA
j_call: TRBJ1-2
v_call: TRBV5-1

cdr3_aa: CASSSRRDTRSGNTIYF
cdr3_nt: TGTGCCAGCAGTTCCCGAAGGGACACTCGCTCTGGAAACACCATATATTTT
clone_size: NA
d_call: NA
j_call: TRBJ1-3
v_call: TRBV28

cdr3_aa: CASSPRAGAITDTQYF
cdr3_nt: TGTGCCAGCAGTCCCCGGGCAGGGGCGATCACAGATACGCAGTATTTT
clone_size: few
d_call: NA
j_call: TRBJ2-3
v_call: TRBV27

cdr3_aa: CASSPMGQSYTF
cdr3_nt: TGTGCCAGCAGCCCAATGGGACAGAGCTACACCTTC
clone_size: NA
d_call: TRBD1
j_call: TRBJ1-2
v_call: TRBV7-2

cdr3_aa: CASSPVGPGGYTF
cdr3_nt: TGTGCTAGCAGCCCTGTTGGCCCTGGTGGCTACACCTTC
clone_size: NA
d_call: NA
j_call: TRBJ1-2
v_call: TRBV7-7

cdr3_aa: CASSLTRSIMNTEAFF
cdr3_nt: TGCGCCAGCAGCTTGACCAGGAGCATCATGAACACTGAAGCTTTCTTT
clone_size: once
d_call: NA
j_call: TRBJ1-1
v_call: TRBV5-1

cdr3_aa: CASSLLQGETQYF
cdr3_nt: TGTGCCAGCAGCTTATTACAGGGAGAGACCCAGTACTTC
clone_size: NA
d_call: NA
j_call: TRBJ2-5
v_call: TRBV11-2

cdr3_aa: CASSDPPETQYF
cdr3_nt: TGTGCCAGTAGCGACCCCCCGGAGACCCAGTACTTC
clone_size: NA
d_call: NA
j_call: TRBJ2-5
v_call: TRBV19

cdr3_aa: CASSPTDPSSGNTIYF
cdr3_nt: TGTGCCAGCAGCCCGACCGACCCTAGCTCTGGAAACACCATATATTTT
clone_size: NA
d_call: NA
j_call: TRBJ1-3
v_call: TRBV7-9

cdr3_aa: CASSSEPGSPLHF
cdr3_nt: TGTGCCAGCAGCTCAGAACCTGGGTCACCCCTCCACTTT
clone_size: NA
d_call: NA
j_call: TRBJ1-6
v_call: TRBV7-2

cdr3_aa: CASARRQGYGYTF
cdr3_nt: TGTGCCAGCGCACGCCGACAGGGGTATGGCTACACCTTC
clone_size: NA
d_call: TRBD1
j_call: TRBJ1-2
v_call: TRBV27

cdr3_aa: CASSLGPGAHQPQHF
cdr3_nt: TGTGCCAGCAGCTTAGGCCCGGGGGCCCATCAGCCCCAGCATTTT
clone_size: NA
d_call: NA
j_call: TRBJ1-5
v_call: TRBV7-6

cdr3_aa: CASSRLAGTDTQYF
cdr3_nt: TGTGCCAGCAGTCGACTAGCGGGAACCGATACGCAGTATTTT
clone_size: once
d_call: TRBD2
j_call: TRBJ2-3
v_call: TRBV6-4

cdr3_aa: CASNYRTPLGIYNEQFF
cdr3_nt: TGTGCCAGCAATTACCGGACACCTTTGGGAATCTACAATGAGCAGTTCTTC
clone_size: few
d_call: NA
j_call: TRBJ2-1
v_call: TRBV6-5

cdr3_aa: CASSFGPRGSAKNIQYF
cdr3_nt: TGTGCCAGCAGCTTCGGTCCGCGGGGATCAGCCAAAAACATTCAGTACTTC
clone_size: NA
d_call: NA
j_call: TRBJ2-4
v_call: TRBV7-2

cdr3_aa: CANQQGNYGYTF
cdr3_nt: TGTGCCAACCAACAGGGAAACTATGGCTACACCTTC
clone_size: NA
d_call: NA
j_call: TRBJ1-2
v_call: TRBV7-2

cdr3_aa: CATSPTPQGKVGQPQHF
cdr3_nt: TGTGCCACCAGCCCAACTCCCCAGGGAAAGGTAGGACAGCCCCAGCATTTT
clone_size: few
d_call: NA
j_call: TRBJ1-5
v_call: TRBV15

cdr3_aa: CASSIGGGSSQPQHF
cdr3_nt: TGTGCCAGTAGTATAGGGGGGGGATCGAGTCAGCCCCAGCATTTT
clone_size: NA
d_call: NA
j_call: TRBJ1-5
v_call: TRBV19

cdr3_aa: CSARRHYQTGFENSPLHF
cdr3_nt: TGCAGTGCTAGACGTCACTACCAAACCGGGTTTGAAAATTCACCCCTCCACTTT
clone_size: NA
d_call: NA
j_call: TRBJ1-6
v_call: TRBV20-1

cdr3_aa: CASSILANYGYTF
cdr3_nt: TGTGCCAGTAGTATATTGGCTAACTATGGCTACACCTTC
clone_size: NA
d_call: NA
j_call: TRBJ1-2
v_call: TRBV19

cdr3_aa: CSANRGEGNTIYF
cdr3_nt: TGCAGTGCAAACAGGGGCGAGGGAAACACCATATATTTT
clone_size: NA
d_call: TRBD1
j_call: TRBJ1-3
v_call: TRBV20-1

cdr3_aa: CASSSRDSGDEQYF
cdr3_nt: TGTGCCAGCAGTTCCCGGGACAGCGGGGACGAGCAGTACTTC
clone_size: NA
d_call: NA
j_call: TRBJ2-7
v_call: TRBV6-2/TRBV6-3

cdr3_aa: CAASLPGGPQHF
cdr3_nt: TGTGCCGCCAGCCTCCCCGGAGGGCCCCAGCATTTT
clone_size: few
d_call: NA
j_call: TRBJ1-5
v_call: TRBV10-3

cdr3_aa: CASTYSNGGAFF
cdr3_nt: TGTGCCAGCACTTATTCAAACGGTGGAGCTTTCTTT
clone_size: NA
d_call: NA
j_call: TRBJ1-1
v_call: TRBV12-3/TRBV12-4

cdr3_aa: CATGDRVPDTQYF
cdr3_nt: TGTGCCACCGGAGACAGGGTCCCAGATACGCAGTATTTT
clone_size: NA
d_call: TRBD1
j_call: TRBJ2-3
v_call: TRBV24-1

cdr3_aa: CSARPESGYGYTF
cdr3_nt: TGCAGTGCTAGACCGGAATCGGGCTATGGCTACACCTTC
clone_size: NA
d_call: NA
j_call: TRBJ1-2
v_call: TRBV20-1